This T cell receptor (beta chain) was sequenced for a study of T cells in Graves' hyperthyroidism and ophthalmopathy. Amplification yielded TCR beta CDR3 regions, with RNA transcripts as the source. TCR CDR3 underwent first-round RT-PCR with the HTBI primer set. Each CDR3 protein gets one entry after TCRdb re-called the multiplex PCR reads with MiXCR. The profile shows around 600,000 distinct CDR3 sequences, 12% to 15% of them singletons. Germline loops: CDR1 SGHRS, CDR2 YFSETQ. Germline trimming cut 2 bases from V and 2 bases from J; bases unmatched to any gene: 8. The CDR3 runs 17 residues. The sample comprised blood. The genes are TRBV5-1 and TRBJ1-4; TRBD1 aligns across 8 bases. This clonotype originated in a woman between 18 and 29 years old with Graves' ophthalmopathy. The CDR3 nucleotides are TGCGCCAGCAGCTTACCCAGGGGGCGGACGACTAATGAAAAACTGTTTTTT. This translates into CASSLPRGRTTNEKLFF.